Each of the 6 T cell receptor beta chains below was sequenced from the same sample in a study of response to subunit inactivated influenza vaccine. MiXCR was run by TCRdb on the RT-PCR reads, yielding one entry per CDR3 protein. The data show some 800,000 distinct CDR3 sequences, with 21% seen just once and about a tenth held by the top ten. The sample was PBMCs from blood, taken around 5 days after vaccination. Receptors were obtained from a man aged 45-60 years who received an inactivated influenza vaccine.

Only a few counts were recorded for this clonotype. The J gene is TRBJ2-5, the V gene TRBV6-1; perhaps D is TRBD1 or TRBD2 (5 bases each). Between the trimmed V and J ends, which lost 4 bases and 4 bases, there was a span of 13 bases. Germline CDR1 MNHNS, CDR2 SASEGT. The length of the CDR3 is 14 residues. The CDR3 DNA reads as TGTGCCAGCAGTGTTGGGACCGTCGGAGAGACCCAGTACTTC. Residues: CASSVGTVGETQYF.

This clonotype was seen only a few times. This sequence joins TRBV10-3 and TRBJ2-7; tentatively, D is TRBD1 (6 bases). The CDR3 extends over 15 amino acids. V was pared by 6 bases and J by 6 bases, with 21 bases between. In germline, CDR1 is ENHRY, CDR2 SYGVKD. CDR3 in DNA: TGTGCCATCAGGGGGCCGGGACAAGAAAGAGGCGAGCAGTACTTC. This gives the protein CAIRGPGQERGEQYF.

This clonotype turned up a few times. The rearrangement joins TRBV27 to TRBJ2-3; D is perhaps TRBD2 (6 bases). The CDR3 has 17 amino acids. V lost 1 base, J lost 0 bases, and 14 bases lay in between. CDR1 MNHEY and CDR2 SMNVEV come from the germline V gene (reference sequence). In DNA, the CDR3 is TGTGCCAGCAGTTTATTGGAGGGAGGTGCGAGCACAGATACGCAGTATTTT. It encodes CASSLLEGGASTDTQYF.

This clonotype was detected only a few times. The V call is TRBV5-6, the J call TRBJ2-1; tentatively, D is TRBD2 (5 bases). The CDR3 sequence is 18 residues long. In germline, CDR1 is SGHDT, CDR2 YYEEEE. Trimming took 5 bases from V and 4 from J, leaving 25 bases between them. In DNA, the CDR3 is TGTGCCAGCAGTCCTCAAACGCATGGTGTAGCGCGATACAATGAGCAGTTCTTC. It codes for CASSPQTHGVARYNEQFF.

V is TRBV11-2 and J is TRBJ2-5; D is possibly TRBD2 (8 bases). The CDR3 sequence is 17 residues long. The V end lost 8 bases, the J end lost 6 bases, and 28 bases lay between the germline ends. Germline V gives CDR1 SGHAT, CDR2 FQNNGV. CDR3 in DNA: TGTGCCAGCCGACAGGGATTAGCGGGGACCCCCAGGAAGACCCAGTACTTC. Translated, it gives CASRQGLAGTPRKTQYF.

V is TRBV9 and J is TRBJ2-1; no firm D call. The V gene's germline CDR1 is SGDLS and CDR2 YYNGEE. The CDR3 contains 16 residues. The V gene lost 0 bases and the J gene lost 4 bases, with 14 bases spanning the gap. The CDR3 DNA is TGTGCCAGCAGCGTAGCCCCCTTGACTGCTTACAATGAGCAGTTCTTC. This encodes CASSVAPLTAYNEQFF.